This TCR beta chain appears in the sequencing data of a study of shared clonotypes between healthy human individuals (dated by TCRdb to the early 2020s). Broadly, across the study: A few men and a couple of women, aged 18 to 49 years, made up the cohort. For each donor, CD4 naive and CD4 memory were each run on three plates, CD8 naive on two plates, and CD8 memory on one plate. To estimate repertoire size and how much clonotypes are shared between individuals, the study performed deep sequencing of blood TCR repertoires from roughly five healthy adults. To increase sequencing depth and limit assay-specific biases, TCR repertoire library preparation and sequencing were carried out by different laboratories using diverse techniques. Between about 0.94 and 10 billion PBMCs per donor were obtained by leukapheresis.

The CDR3 spans 16 residues, from the cysteine through the phenylalanine. Just CDR3 DNA is preserved here, 48 bases in frame from base 1. Clipping removes 5 bases from V and 7 bases from J, with 10 as the unmatched junction base count. Looking up the germline V gene yields CDR1 MNHNS and CDR2 SASEGT. General findings and caveats noted by the study authors: Compared with non-shared clonotypes, the clonotypes found in all four sorted-subset donors had higher generation probabilities. Naive subsets generally had larger estimated clonotype richness than memory subsets. Incomplete sequencing was indicated by rarefaction of sorted-subset datasets, despite the large sequencing depth. When a few donors were compared, the shared fraction of clonotypes was 5% to 6.5% for naive CD4, 3% to 4% for naive CD8, 2.3% for memory CD4, and under 0.5% for memory CD8. Based on pairwise subsampling, the degree of clonotype sharing among donors was expected to be affected by sequencing depth. Because the study included only a small number of donors, the genetic and exposure-history diversity represented was limited. Sampling was restricted to blood, and TCR repertoires in tissues likely differ from the TCR repertoires found in blood.

Turning to this clone: Its target antigen remains unknown. There are no base qualities to consult, and no much larger clone falls within one base.

The donors were healthy, HIV-negative adults with no recently reported acute infections or vaccinations. Every donor was a Caucasian adult living in Nashville, Tennessee, USA. CD4+ T cells were enriched by magnetic negative selection; naive cells were then positively selected on CD45RA, and the negative fraction formed the memory subset. Blood was obtained by leukapheresis, after which PBMCs were separated by Ficoll-Histopaque density gradient centrifugation and cryopreserved in liquid nitrogen vapor phase. Analytical flow cytometry was used to check the purity and quantity of each magnetically sorted T cell population. From each sorted fraction, genomic DNA was isolated and quantified by UV absorbance on a Nanodrop 2000c. TCR CDR3 regions were amplified from genomic DNA by multiplex PCR using the deep immunoSEQ assay. For each cell subset, the extracted genomic DNA was distributed evenly across all wells of several immunoSEQ 96-well plates, and each plate served as one replicate. For sorted subsets, each replicate PCR was loaded with roughly 0.2 ug genomic DNA, equivalent to about 30,000 T cell genomes. The purified libraries were quantified using a Qubit 3.0 fluorometer, sized with a Bioanalyzer 2100, and then quantified again using the KAPA Library Quantification kit. Every immunoSEQ 96-well plate was sequenced on a separate single-read 150-cycle Illumina NextSeq 550 flow cell. Per the original workflow: Because the immunoSEQ output included only junctional sequences and no quality scores, the filtering could not be the same as the filtering used for full-length reads. To assign V/J genes and CDR3, sequences were annotated using PyIR, a Python wrapper for IgBLAST v1.9, with IMGT germline references. Reads were filtered out if the reads had weak V/J assignments (E-value above 1e-6), no CDR3, stop codons, out-of-frame junctions, or ambiguous translated residues. V3J clonotypes were defined as sequences sharing an identical inferred V gene, J gene, and CDR3 amino acid sequence. To compute the percentage overlap between repertoires, the number of shared unique clonotypes was divided by the size of the smaller repertoire. Richness of each repertoire was evaluated using RTK rarefaction, the Chao1 estimator, and Recon v2.1 estimates of unobserved clonotypes. For all TCRbeta clonotypes obtained by the gDNA method from several donors, generation probabilities were computed with OLGA. TCRdb limited this immuneACCESS table to in-frame rearrangements with V and J called. A share of clones is missing; checked studies link under half to unresolved V genes, and the rest is unexplained. The DNA was the basis for D and trimming; V, J and clone size are from that table. Counted in this sample were a few million clones; around 92% of them appeared once. The ten top clones hold 0.37% of the sample.

Sequenced material: naive CD4+ T cells from PBMCs. According to the study, the label for this sample's cell subset or site signals: CD45RA+ positively selected. This TCR derives from a man between 18 and 29 years old in good health. Some clones in this sample may be carry-over from other donors' samples. Recombination linked TRBV6-1 to TRBJ1-5; the junction holds 11 bases that match TRBD1. The CDR3 protein: CASSQGTGGGGQPQHF. The nucleotides are TGTGCCAGCAGTCAAGGGACAGGGGGTGGGGGGCAGCCCCAGCATTTT.